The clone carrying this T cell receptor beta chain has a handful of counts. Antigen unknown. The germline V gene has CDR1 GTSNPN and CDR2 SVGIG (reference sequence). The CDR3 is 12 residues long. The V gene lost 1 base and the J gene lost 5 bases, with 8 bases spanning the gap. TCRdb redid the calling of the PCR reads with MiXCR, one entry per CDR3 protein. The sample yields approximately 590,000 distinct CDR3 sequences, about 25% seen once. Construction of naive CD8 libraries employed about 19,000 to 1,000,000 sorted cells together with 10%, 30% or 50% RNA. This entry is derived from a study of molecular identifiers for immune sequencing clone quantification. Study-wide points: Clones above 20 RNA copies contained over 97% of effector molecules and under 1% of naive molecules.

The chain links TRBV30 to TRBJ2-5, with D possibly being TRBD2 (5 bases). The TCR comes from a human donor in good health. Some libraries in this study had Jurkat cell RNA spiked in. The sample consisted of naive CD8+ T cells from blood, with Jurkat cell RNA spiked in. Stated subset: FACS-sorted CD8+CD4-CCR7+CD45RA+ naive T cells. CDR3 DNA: TGTGCCTGGAGTGGGACGGGGGAGACCCAGTACTTC. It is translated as CAWSGTGETQYF.